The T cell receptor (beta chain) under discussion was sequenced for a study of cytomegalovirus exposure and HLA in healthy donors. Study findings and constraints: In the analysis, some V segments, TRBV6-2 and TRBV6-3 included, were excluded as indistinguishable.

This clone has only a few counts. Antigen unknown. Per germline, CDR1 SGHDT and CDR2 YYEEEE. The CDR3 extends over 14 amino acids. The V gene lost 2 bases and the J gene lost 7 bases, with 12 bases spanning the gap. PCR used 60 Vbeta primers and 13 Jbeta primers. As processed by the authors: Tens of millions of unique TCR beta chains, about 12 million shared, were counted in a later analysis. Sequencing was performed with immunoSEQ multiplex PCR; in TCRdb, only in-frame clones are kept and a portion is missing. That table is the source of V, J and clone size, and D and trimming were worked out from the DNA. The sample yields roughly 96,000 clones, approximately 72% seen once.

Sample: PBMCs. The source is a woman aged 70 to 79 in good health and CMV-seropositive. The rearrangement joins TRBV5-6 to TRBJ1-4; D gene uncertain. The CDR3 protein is CASSFFSIGEKLFF. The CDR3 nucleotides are TGTGCCAGCAGCTTTTTTTCTATCGGTGAAAAACTGTTTTTT.